What follows is one T cell receptor (beta chain) and its context. Its cognate antigen is unknown. Libraries were prepared by immunoSEQ multiplex PCR; TCRdb keeps only in-frame clonotypes and omits some of them. This sample has some 150,000 clones, with roughly 91% found just once. The sample originates from a study of T cell responses to AZD1222 COVID-19 vaccine. Findings of the study overall: CD4 TCRs associated with vaccination spanned spike, dominating at 160-218 and 743-854. Donors were mostly white British, more females; clonal diversity possibly underestimated.

Specimen: peripheral blood, collected on day 0 of AZD1222 vaccination. The origin of this receptor is an adult in good health.

This chain's CDR3 is CASSLRGATEAFF. The CDR3 DNA reads TGTGCCAGCAGTTTAAGGGGGGCCACTGAAGCTTTCTTT. This chain links TRBV12-3 or TRBV12-4 with TRBJ1-1; TRBD1 is a possible D gene (6 bases). V lost 2 bases and J lost 4, with 8 bases in between. This CDR3 is built from 13 residues.